The sequence of this T cell receptor beta chain was determined in a study of blood T cell repertoires in COVID-19. Clones were sequenced by immunoSEQ multiplex PCR, and TCRdb holds only the in-frame ones, with some missing. The sample holds a few hundred thousand clones; roughly 90% are singletons and the top ten take roughly 7.2%. CDR3 length equals 15 residues. The germline gives CDR1 SGHTA, CDR2 FQGNSA. The V segment lost 3 bases and the J segment 4 bases; nucleotides outside the gene matches: 6. The chain employs TRBV7-2 and TRBJ1-2, with 9 bases matching TRBD1. This receptor was obtained from a woman in her sixties with COVID-19, enrolled during active disease. Sequenced input: peripheral blood. CDR3 amino acids: CASSFSGTGTYGYTF. As DNA, the CDR3 is TGTGCCAGCAGCTTTTCCGGGACAGGGACCTATGGCTACACCTTC.